What follows are 7 T cell receptor beta chains derived from one specimen sequenced in a study of blood T cell repertoires in COVID-19. The assay was immunoSEQ multiplex PCR, and TCRdb's table has in-frame clones only and misses some. The sample records 120,000 or so clones, 70% to 90% being singletons. Sequencing input: peripheral blood. These receptors were collected from a woman aged 45-59 years with active or convalescent COVID-19.

The chain carries TRBV5-1 and TRBJ2-1; 7 bases are a match to TRBD1. The CDR3 runs to 19 residues. Germline V lookup: CDR1 SGHRS, CDR2 YFSETQ. Unmatched junction bases numbered 24, after V lost 0 bases and J lost 12 bases. CDR3 bases: TGCGCCAGCAGCTTGGCCCCCAGATCAGGGGGTGCCCAGGAATTTGGGCAGTTCTTC. It codes for CASSLAPRSGGAQEFGQFF.

This clone occurred once. The chain recombines TRBV7-9 with TRBJ2-2; TRBD1 is a possible D gene (5 bases). The V gene lost 5 bases and the J gene lost 5 bases, with 12 bases spanning the gap. Germline V lookup: CDR1 SEHNR, CDR2 FQNEAQ (reference sequence). This CDR3 region has 14 residues. CDR3 region: CASSLDTLTGELFF. In nucleotides, the CDR3 is TGTGCCAGCAGCCTGGACACCCTAACCGGGGAGCTGTTTTTT.

This chain joins TRBV28 and TRBJ1-2; D uncertain. The CDR3 is made up of 15 amino acids. The V gene's germline CDR1 is MDHEN and CDR2 SYDVKM. Trimming stripped 6 bases from V and 5 bases from J, with 19 bases between. The CDR3 nucleotides are TGTGCCAGCAGGCCTGCGAGGCAGCAGAGATATGGCTACACCTTC. This translates into CASRPARQQRYGYTF.

This sequence joins TRBV10-3 and TRBJ2-7; TRBD2 agrees at 7 bases. CDR3 length equals 14 residues. Germline values: CDR1 ENHRY, CDR2 SYGVKD. The trim removed 3 bases at V and 2 bases at J, leaving 4 bases unmatched. This chain's CDR3 is CAISEGREPYEQYF. CDR3 DNA: TGTGCCATCAGTGAAGGGCGGGAGCCCTACGAGCAGTACTTC.

This clone appeared a single time. This chain uses TRBV7-6 with TRBJ2-7, with D unclear. This CDR3 is 16 amino acids long. The germline V and J ends were trimmed by 1 base and 1 base, with 14 bases remaining between them. Germline V gene sequence: CDR1 SGHVS, CDR2 FNYEAQ. This CDR3 reads CASSLGGRFSSYEQYF. For the CDR3, the DNA is TGTGCCAGCAGCTTAGGCGGCAGATTTTCGTCCTACGAGCAGTACTTC.

The chain links TRBV19 to TRBJ2-4; D not resolved. V was trimmed by 2 bases and J by 0 bases, leaving 11 bases between them. Germline lookup yields CDR1 LNHDA and CDR2 SQIVND (reference sequence). The CDR3 extends over 16 amino acids. CDR3 in amino acids: CASSILGSPAKNIQYF. The CDR3 DNA is TGTGCCAGTAGTATACTTGGTAGCCCAGCCAAAAACATTCAGTACTTC.

The chain has TRBV5-1 and TRBJ2-1; 11 bases are a match to TRBD2. Germline V lookup: CDR1 SGHRS, CDR2 YFSETQ. The CDR3 sequence is 15 residues long. V lost 4 bases, J lost 5 bases, and 5 bases stayed unmatched. In DNA form, the CDR3 reads TGCGCCAGCAGCGATCCGGGACTAGCGGACAATGAGCAGTTCTTC. Protein product: CASSDPGLADNEQFF.